These T cell receptor beta chains were read from a single sample in a study of blood T cell repertoires in COVID-19. Repertoires were generated with immunoSEQ multiplex PCR, while TCRdb's copy carries only in-frame clones and drops some. The sample consists of 120,000 or so clones, roughly 80% of them appearing once. The sequenced sample consisted of peripheral blood. These receptors came from a human donor in a cohort sampled during active COVID-19. The CDR3 runs from the conserved cysteine through the conserved F or W. Fields, in order: D gene, V gene, J gene, CDR3 length, clone size, CDR3 protein, CDR3 DNA. A D gene is named only where the DNA matches it firmly. Size is stated for part of the rows, as once, few or many counts, or as a class when the clone is expanded.

.	TRBV28	TRBJ1-1	15	.	CASSSEGTANTEAFF	TGTGCCAGCAGTTCTGAAGGGACTGCGAACACTGAAGCTTTCTTT
.	TRBV21-1	TRBJ2-1	16	once	CASSQNIAGGYNEQFF	TGTGCCAGCAGCCAAAACATAGCGGGGGGCTACAATGAGCAGTTCTTC
TRBD1	TRBV5-1	TRBJ1-4	17	.	CASSLRGQGAPNEKLFF	TGCGCCAGCAGCTTGCGAGGGCAGGGGGCACCTAATGAAAAACTGTTTTTT
.	TRBV27	TRBJ2-7	13	.	CASSRISSYEQYF	TGTGCCAGCAGCCGAATTAGCTCCTACGAGCAGTACTTC
.	TRBV7-6	TRBJ2-1	16	.	CASSLVSRSSYNEQFF	TGTGCCAGCAGCTTAGTTTCCAGAAGCTCCTACAATGAGCAGTTCTTC
TRBD1	TRBV5-4	TRBJ1-5	19	.	CASSLGLGQGCFKVQPQHF	TGTGCCAGCAGCTTGGGGCTCGGACAGGGTTGTTTCAAGGTTCAGCCCCAGCATTTT
.	TRBV4-2	TRBJ1-1	15	.	CASSQFVGGSTEAFF	TGTGCCAGCAGCCAATTTGTTGGGGGGAGCACTGAAGCTTTCTTT
.	TRBV4-1	TRBJ1-1	15	.	CASSQDQGISTEAFF	TGCGCCAGCAGCCAAGATCAGGGGATCAGCACTGAAGCTTTCTTT
.	TRBV5-1	TRBJ2-7	14	.	CASSSGLITYEQYF	TGCGCCAGCAGCTCGGGACTGATTACCTACGAGCAGTACTTC
.	TRBV6-6	TRBJ1-1	11	few	CASRDGGGAFF	TGTGCCAGCAGGGATGGGGGGGGAGCTTTCTTT
TRBD1	TRBV13	TRBJ1-5	15	.	CASSLSGQGDQPQHF	TGTGCCAGCAGCTTAAGCGGACAGGGTGATCAGCCCCAGCATTTT
.	TRBV6-5	TRBJ1-5	15	.	CASSQGWESNQPQHF	TGTGCCAGCAGCCAGGGGTGGGAAAGCAATCAGCCCCAGCATTTT
TRBD2	TRBV6-5	TRBJ2-7	14	.	CASSPAGTSYEQYF	TGTGCCAGCAGTCCCGCCGGGACTAGCTACGAGCAGTACTTC
.	TRBV3-1/TRBV3-2	TRBJ1-2	14	.	CASTQSGQFNGYTF	TGTGCCAGCACCCAATCTGGGCAGTTCAATGGCTACACCTTC
.	TRBV13	TRBJ2-6	12	few	CASSSTSSVLTF	TGTGCCAGCAGCTCGACCTCTAGCGTCCTGACTTTC
.	TRBV28	TRBJ1-1	11	.	CASSPGTEAFF	TGTGCCAGCAGCCCGGGCACTGAAGCTTTCTTT
TRBD1	TRBV23-1	TRBJ1-3	16	few	CASSQSGDRIGNTIYF	TGCGCCAGCAGTCAATCCGGGGACAGGATAGGAAACACCATATATTTT
TRBD2	TRBV4-1	TRBJ2-7	17	.	CASSQVLAGGSSYEQYF	TGCGCCAGCAGCCAAGTACTAGCGGGGGGGTCCTCCTACGAGCAGTACTTC
TRBD2	TRBV29-1	TRBJ2-7	13	.	CSVSSGGLREQYF	TGCAGCGTTTCTAGCGGGGGACTTAGGGAGCAGTACTTC
TRBD1	TRBV7-9	TRBJ2-7	15	.	CASSPGQGSKNEQYF	TGTGCCAGCAGCCCGGGACAGGGCTCTAAGAACGAGCAGTACTTC
.	TRBV25-1	TRBJ1-5	15	.	CASSELISINQPQHF	TGTGCCAGCAGTGAACTCATAAGCATCAATCAGCCCCAGCATTTT
.	TRBV7-9	TRBJ1-1	16	.	CASSLFGTGMSAEAFF	TGTGCCAGCAGCTTATTCGGTACAGGGATGAGTGCTGAAGCTTTCTTT
.	TRBV6-1	TRBJ1-5	16	.	CASSETPGEGNQPQHF	TGTGCCAGCAGTGAAACCCCAGGGGAAGGGAATCAGCCCCAGCATTTT
.	TRBV5-8	TRBJ2-7	13	.	CASSLSISYEQYF	TGTGCCAGCAGCTTGTCAATCTCCTACGAGCAGTACTTC
TRBD1	TRBV14	TRBJ2-2	21	.	CASSQDLEWTGGLGDTGELFF	TGTGCCAGCAGCCAAGATCTCGAGTGGACAGGGGGCTTGGGGGACACCGGGGAGCTGTTTTTT
TRBD2	TRBV19	TRBJ2-7	19	.	CASSMFSGGPKLSSYEQYF	TGTGCCAGTAGTATGTTTAGCGGGGGGCCTAAACTATCTTCCTACGAGCAGTACTTC
.	TRBV5-4	TRBJ1-1	13	few	CASSIQANTEAFF	TGTGCCAGCAGCATACAGGCGAACACTGAAGCTTTCTTT
TRBD2	TRBV13	TRBJ2-1	15	.	CASSFYGGAETEQFF	TGTGCCAGCAGCTTTTACGGGGGGGCCGAGACTGAGCAGTTCTTC
TRBD1	TRBV5-1	TRBJ2-7	14	.	CASSRTGSHYEQYF	TGCGCCAGCAGCCGGACAGGTTCTCACTACGAGCAGTACTTC
.	TRBV3-1/TRBV3-2	TRBJ2-1	15	.	CASSQDKDRSGEQFF	TGTGCCAGCAGCCAAGATAAGGACAGATCCGGTGAGCAGTTCTTC
.	TRBV28	TRBJ2-7	16	few	CASSLPRHSPSYEQYF	TGTGCCAGCAGTCTTCCCCGGCACAGCCCATCCTACGAGCAGTACTTC
.	TRBV6-5	TRBJ2-1	12	.	CASAAGNNEQFF	TGTGCCAGCGCGGCAGGGAACAATGAGCAGTTCTTC
TRBD1	TRBV23-1	TRBJ1-1	16	few	CASSPPDRVKYTEAFF	TGCGCCAGCAGCCCACCCGACAGGGTTAAGTACACTGAAGCTTTCTTT
.	TRBV6-5	TRBJ1-1	14	.	CASSPMTGNTEAFF	TGTGCCAGCAGTCCTATGACAGGGAACACTGAAGCTTTCTTT
TRBD1	TRBV4-1	TRBJ1-2	15	few	CASSQGGTVNYGYTF	TGCGCCAGCAGCCAAGGGGGGACAGTAAACTATGGCTACACCTTC
.	TRBV4-1	TRBJ2-7	15	.	CASSQDPQGWREQYF	TGCGCCAGCAGCCAAGATCCCCAGGGGTGGCGCGAGCAGTACTTC
TRBD1	TRBV7-2	TRBJ1-6	20	.	CASSLARGKPTGQGDSPLHF	TGTGCCAGCAGCTTAGCTAGGGGGAAGCCCACGGGACAGGGGGATTCACCCCTCCACTTT
.	TRBV11-3	TRBJ2-6	17	.	CASSLRGILGGANVLTF	TGTGCCAGCAGCTTGAGGGGGATCTTAGGTGGGGCCAACGTCCTGACTTTC
.	TRBV11-3	TRBJ2-7	16	.	CASSLKGARAPYEQYF	TGTGCCAGCAGCTTAAAAGGGGCTCGGGCACCCTACGAGCAGTACTTC
TRBD2	TRBV27	TRBJ2-7	13	few	CASSTGLAGLPYF	TGTGCCAGCAGCACCGGACTAGCGGGTTTACCGTACTTC
TRBD1	TRBV19	TRBJ2-7	14	.	CASSIRTGSYEQYF	TGTGCCAGTAGTATTCGGACAGGGTCGTACGAGCAGTACTTC
TRBD2	TRBV3-1/TRBV3-2	TRBJ2-3	19	.	CASSQDLTSGRWWADTQYF	TGTGCCAGCAGCCAAGATCTGACTAGCGGGAGGTGGTGGGCAGATACGCAGTATTTT
TRBD1	TRBV11-2	TRBJ2-7	12	.	CASRDRVGEQYF	TGTGCCAGCCGGGACAGGGTAGGCGAGCAGTACTTC
.	TRBV6-5	TRBJ2-7	14	.	CASSPGQGYYEQYF	TGTGCCAGCAGCCCGGGACAAGGGTACTACGAGCAGTACTTC
.	TRBV12-2	TRBJ2-7	14	once	CASRLTSGRIGQYF	TGTGCAAGTCGCCTAACTAGCGGGAGGATCGGGCAGTACTTC
.	TRBV5-1	TRBJ1-1	14	.	CASSLDPVNTEAFF	TGCGCCAGCAGCTTGGACCCGGTGAACACTGAAGCTTTCTTT
.	TRBV7-7	TRBJ1-1	16	.	CASSLRQGLMNTEAFF	TGTGCTAGCAGCCTCCGGCAGGGACTCATGAACACTGAAGCTTTCTTT
.	TRBV5-1	TRBJ2-1	15	.	CARPREAARYNEQFF	TGCGCCAGGCCGCGCGAGGCCGCGAGGTATAATGAGCAGTTCTTC
TRBD1	TRBV5-1	TRBJ1-1	16	few	CASSLAGRQGTGEAFF	TGCGCCAGCAGCTTGGCCGGTAGACAGGGCACTGGTGAAGCTTTCTTT
.	TRBV2	TRBJ2-7	15	few	CASSGGGSIAYEQYF	TGTGCCAGCAGTGGTGGAGGGAGTATCGCCTACGAGCAGTACTTC
.	TRBV6-5	TRBJ2-7	15	.	CASRQLAGDGYEQYF	TGTGCCAGCAGACAACTGGCAGGGGATGGCTACGAGCAGTACTTC
.	TRBV21-1	TRBJ1-4	15	once	CASSKRTVVGEKLFF	TGTGCCAGCAGCAAGAGAACGGTTGTTGGTGAAAAACTGTTTTTT
TRBD1	TRBV28	TRBJ1-1	13	few	CASRPPGGTEAFF	TGTGCCAGCAGACCGCCAGGGGGTACTGAAGCTTTCTTT
.	TRBV4-1	TRBJ1-5	13	few	CASSQDRDQPQHF	TGCGCCAGCAGCCAAGACAGGGATCAGCCCCAGCATTTT
TRBD1	TRBV7-9	TRBJ1-4	15	.	CASSPSGTVDEKLFF	TGTGCCAGCAGCCCCTCCGGGACAGTTGATGAAAAACTGTTTTTT